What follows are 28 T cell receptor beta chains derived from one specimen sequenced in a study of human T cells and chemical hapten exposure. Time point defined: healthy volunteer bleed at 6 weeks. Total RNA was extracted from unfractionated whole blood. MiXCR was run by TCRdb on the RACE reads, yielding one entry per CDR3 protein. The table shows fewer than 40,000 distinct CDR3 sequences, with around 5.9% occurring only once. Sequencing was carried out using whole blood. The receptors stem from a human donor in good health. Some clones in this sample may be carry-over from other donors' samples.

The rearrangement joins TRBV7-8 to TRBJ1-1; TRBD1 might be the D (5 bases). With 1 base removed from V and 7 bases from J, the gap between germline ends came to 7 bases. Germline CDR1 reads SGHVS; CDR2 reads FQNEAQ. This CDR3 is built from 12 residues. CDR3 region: CASSLGQGEAFF. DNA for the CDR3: TGTGCCAGCAGCTTAGGTCAGGGTGAAGCTTTCTTT. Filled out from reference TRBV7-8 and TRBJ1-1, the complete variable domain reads GAGVSQSPRYKVAKRGQDVALRCDPISGHVSLFWYQQALGQGPEFLTYFQNEAQLDKSGLPSDRFFAERPEGSVSTLKIQRTQQEDSAVYLCASSLGQGEAFFGQGTRLTVV.

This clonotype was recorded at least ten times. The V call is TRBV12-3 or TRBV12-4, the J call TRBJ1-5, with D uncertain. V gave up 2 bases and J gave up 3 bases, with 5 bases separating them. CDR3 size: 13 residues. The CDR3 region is CASSLQTNQPQHF. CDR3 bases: TGTGCCAGCAGTTTACAAACCAATCAGCCCCAGCATTTT.

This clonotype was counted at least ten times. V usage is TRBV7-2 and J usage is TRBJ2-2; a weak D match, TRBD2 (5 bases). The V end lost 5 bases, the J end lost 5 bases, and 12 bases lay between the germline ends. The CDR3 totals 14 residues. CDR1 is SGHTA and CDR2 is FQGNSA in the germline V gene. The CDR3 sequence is CASSQRGRTGELFF. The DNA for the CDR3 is TGTGCCAGCAGCCAGAGAGGGCGGACCGGGGAGCTGTTTTTT.

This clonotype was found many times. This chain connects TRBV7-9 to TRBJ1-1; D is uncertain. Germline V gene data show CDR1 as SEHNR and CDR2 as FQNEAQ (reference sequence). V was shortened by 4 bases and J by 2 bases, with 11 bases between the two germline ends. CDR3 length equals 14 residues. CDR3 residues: CASSWAQINTEAFF. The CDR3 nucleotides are TGTGCCAGCAGCTGGGCCCAGATAAACACTGAAGCTTTCTTT.

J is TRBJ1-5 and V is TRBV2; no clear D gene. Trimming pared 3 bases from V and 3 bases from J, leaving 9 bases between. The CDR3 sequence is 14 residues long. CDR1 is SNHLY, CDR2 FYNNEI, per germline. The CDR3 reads CASSDTSDNQPQHF. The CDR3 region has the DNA TGTGCCAGCAGTGACACGAGTGACAATCAGCCCCAGCATTTT.

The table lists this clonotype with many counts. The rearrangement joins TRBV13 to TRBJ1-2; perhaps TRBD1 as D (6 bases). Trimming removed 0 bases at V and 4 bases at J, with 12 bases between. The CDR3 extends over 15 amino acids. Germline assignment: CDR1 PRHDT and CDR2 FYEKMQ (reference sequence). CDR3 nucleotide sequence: TGTGCCAGCAGCTTAGGGGGGGGCGGCGGCTATGGCTACACCTTC. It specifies CASSLGGGGGYGYTF.

The CDR3, as DNA: TGTGCCAGCAGCTTAGTACAGGGCTATGGCTACACCTTC. Its protein product is CASSLVQGYGYTF. The V call is TRBV11-2, the J call TRBJ1-2, with a tentative D call TRBD1 (6 bases). The V and J ends lost 1 base and 4 bases respectively, with 7 bases between them. Looked up from germline, CDR1 is SGHAT and CDR2 is FQNNGV. This CDR3 spans 13 amino acids.

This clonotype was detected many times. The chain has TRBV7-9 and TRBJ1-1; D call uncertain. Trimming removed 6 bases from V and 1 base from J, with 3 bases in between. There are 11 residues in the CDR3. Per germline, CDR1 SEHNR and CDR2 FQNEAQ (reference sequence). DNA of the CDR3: TGTGCCAGCAGGGAGAACACTGAAGCTTTCTTT. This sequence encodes CASRENTEAFF.

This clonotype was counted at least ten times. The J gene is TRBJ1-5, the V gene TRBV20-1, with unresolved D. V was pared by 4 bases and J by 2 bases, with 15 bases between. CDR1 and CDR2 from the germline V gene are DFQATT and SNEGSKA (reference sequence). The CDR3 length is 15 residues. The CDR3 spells CSAIGPARGNQPQHF. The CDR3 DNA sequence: TGCAGTGCTATCGGACCAGCAAGGGGCAATCAGCCCCAGCATTTT.

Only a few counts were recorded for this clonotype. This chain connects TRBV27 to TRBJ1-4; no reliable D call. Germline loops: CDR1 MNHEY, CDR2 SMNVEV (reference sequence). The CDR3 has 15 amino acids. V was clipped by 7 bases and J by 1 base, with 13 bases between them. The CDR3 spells CASKEGWETNEKLFF. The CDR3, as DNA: TGTGCCAGCAAAGAAGGGTGGGAAACTAATGAAAAACTGTTTTTT.

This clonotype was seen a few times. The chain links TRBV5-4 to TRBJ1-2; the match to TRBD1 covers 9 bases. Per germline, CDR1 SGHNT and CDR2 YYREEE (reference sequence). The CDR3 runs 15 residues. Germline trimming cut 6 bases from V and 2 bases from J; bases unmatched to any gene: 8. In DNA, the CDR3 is TGTGCCAGCACCCTAGGACAGGGGATAAACTATGGCTACACCTTC. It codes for CASTLGQGINYGYTF.

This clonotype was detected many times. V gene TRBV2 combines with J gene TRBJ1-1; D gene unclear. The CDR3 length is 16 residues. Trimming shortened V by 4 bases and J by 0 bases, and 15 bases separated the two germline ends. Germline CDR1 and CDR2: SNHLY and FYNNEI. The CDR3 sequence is CASSGVRIIMNTEAFF. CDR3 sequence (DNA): TGTGCCAGCAGTGGGGTCAGGATCATCATGAACACTGAAGCTTTCTTT.

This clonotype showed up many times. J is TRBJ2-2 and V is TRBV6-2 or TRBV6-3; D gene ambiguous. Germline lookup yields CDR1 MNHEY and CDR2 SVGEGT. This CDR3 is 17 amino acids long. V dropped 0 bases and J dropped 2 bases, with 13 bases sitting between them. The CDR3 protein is CASSYSKTNLNTGELFF. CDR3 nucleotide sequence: TGTGCCAGCAGTTACTCGAAGACAAACCTTAACACCGGGGAGCTGTTTTTT.

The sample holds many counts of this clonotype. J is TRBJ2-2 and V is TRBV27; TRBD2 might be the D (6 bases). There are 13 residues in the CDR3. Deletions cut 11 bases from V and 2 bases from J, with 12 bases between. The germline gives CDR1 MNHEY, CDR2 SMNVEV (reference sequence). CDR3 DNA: TGTGCCTCATGGGACTCCAACACCGGGGAGCTGTTTTTT. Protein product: CASWDSNTGELFF.

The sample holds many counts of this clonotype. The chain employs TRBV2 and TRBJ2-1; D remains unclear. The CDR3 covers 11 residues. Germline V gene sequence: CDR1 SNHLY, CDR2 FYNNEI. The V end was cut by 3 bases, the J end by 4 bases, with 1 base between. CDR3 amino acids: CASSEYNEQFF. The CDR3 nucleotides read TGTGCCAGCAGTGAGTACAATGAGCAGTTCTTC.

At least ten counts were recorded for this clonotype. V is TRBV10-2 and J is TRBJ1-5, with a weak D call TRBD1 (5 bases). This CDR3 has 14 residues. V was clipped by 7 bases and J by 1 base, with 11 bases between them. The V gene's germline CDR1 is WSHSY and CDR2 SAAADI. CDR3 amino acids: CASIAGWSNQPQHF. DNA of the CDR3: TGCGCCAGCATCGCAGGGTGGAGCAATCAGCCCCAGCATTTT.

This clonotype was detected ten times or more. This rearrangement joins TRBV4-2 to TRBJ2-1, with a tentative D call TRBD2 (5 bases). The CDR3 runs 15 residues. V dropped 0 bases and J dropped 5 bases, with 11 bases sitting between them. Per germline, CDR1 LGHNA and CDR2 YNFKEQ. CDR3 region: CASSQDLAPDNEQFF. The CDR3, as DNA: TGTGCCAGCAGCCAAGATCTAGCCCCAGACAATGAGCAGTTCTTC.

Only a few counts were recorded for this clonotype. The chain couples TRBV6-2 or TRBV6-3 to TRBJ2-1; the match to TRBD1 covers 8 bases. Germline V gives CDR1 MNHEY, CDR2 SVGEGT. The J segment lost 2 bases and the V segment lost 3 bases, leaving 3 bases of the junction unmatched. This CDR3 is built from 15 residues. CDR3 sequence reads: CASSYGTGAYNEQFF. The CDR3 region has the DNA TGTGCCAGCAGTTATGGGACAGGCGCCTACAATGAGCAGTTCTTC.

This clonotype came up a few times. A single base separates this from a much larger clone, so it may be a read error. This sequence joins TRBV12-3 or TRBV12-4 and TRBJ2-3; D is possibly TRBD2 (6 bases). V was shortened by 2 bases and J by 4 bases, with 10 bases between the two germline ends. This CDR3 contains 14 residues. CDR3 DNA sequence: TGTGCCAGCAGTTTAAGGGACTGGGCAGATACGCAGTATTTT. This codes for CASSLRDWADTQYF.

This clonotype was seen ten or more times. CDR3 amino acids: CASSEGTSGIDEQFF. In DNA form, the CDR3 reads TGTGCCAGCAGTGAGGGAACTAGCGGGATTGATGAGCAGTTCTTC. The rearrangement links TRBV6-4 to TRBJ2-1; TRBD2 matches 10 bases. The CDR3 consists of 15 residues. V lost 3 bases, J lost 8 bases, and 7 bases stayed unmatched. The germline gives CDR1 MRHNA, CDR2 SNTAGT.

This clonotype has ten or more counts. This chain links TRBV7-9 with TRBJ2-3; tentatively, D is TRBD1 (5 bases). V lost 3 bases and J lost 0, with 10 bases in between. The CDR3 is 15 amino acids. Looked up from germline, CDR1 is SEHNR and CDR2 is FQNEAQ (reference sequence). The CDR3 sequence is CASSFITGSTDTQYF. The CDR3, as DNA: TGTGCCAGCAGCTTCATAACAGGAAGCACAGATACGCAGTATTTT.

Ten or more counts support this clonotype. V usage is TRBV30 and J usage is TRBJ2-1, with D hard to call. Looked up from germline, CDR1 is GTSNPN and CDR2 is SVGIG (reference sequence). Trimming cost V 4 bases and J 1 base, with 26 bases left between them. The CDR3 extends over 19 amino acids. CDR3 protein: CAWNPGSRKSPASYNEQFF. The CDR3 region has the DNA TGTGCCTGGAATCCTGGGTCGCGGAAAAGTCCTGCGTCCTACAATGAGCAGTTCTTC.

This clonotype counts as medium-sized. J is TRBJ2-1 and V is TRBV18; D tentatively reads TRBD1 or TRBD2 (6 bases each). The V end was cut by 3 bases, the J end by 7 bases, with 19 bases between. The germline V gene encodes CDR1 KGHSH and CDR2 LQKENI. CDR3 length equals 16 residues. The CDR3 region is CASSPPSAGGGNEQFF. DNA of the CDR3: TGTGCCAGCTCACCTCCGTCGGCCGGGGGCGGGAATGAGCAGTTCTTC. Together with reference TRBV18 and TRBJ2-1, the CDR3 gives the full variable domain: NAGVMQNPRHLVRRRGQEARLRCSPMKGHSHVYWYRQLPEEGLKFMVYLQKENIIDESGMPKERFSAEFPKEGPSILRIQQVVRGDSAAYFCASSPPSAGGGNEQFFGPGTRLTVL.

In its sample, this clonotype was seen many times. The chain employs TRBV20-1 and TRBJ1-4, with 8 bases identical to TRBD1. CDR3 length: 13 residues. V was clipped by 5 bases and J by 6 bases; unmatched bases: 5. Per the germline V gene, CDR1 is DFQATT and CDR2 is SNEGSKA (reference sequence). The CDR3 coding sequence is TGCAGTGCTCCTGACAGGGGATATGAAAAACTGTTTTTT. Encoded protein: CSAPDRGYEKLFF.

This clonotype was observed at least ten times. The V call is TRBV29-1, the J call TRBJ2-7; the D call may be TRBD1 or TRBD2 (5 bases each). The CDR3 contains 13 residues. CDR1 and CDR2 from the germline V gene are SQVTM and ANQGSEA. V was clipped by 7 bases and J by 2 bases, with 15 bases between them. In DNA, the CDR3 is TGCAGCGCCATGGGACCGCTACCCTACGAGCAGTACTTC. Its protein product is CSAMGPLPYEQYF.

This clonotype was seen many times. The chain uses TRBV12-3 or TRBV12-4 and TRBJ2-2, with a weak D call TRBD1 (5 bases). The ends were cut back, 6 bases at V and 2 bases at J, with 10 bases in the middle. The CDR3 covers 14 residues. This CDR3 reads CASRQDGNTGELFF. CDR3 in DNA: TGTGCCAGCAGACAGGACGGAAACACCGGGGAGCTGTTTTTT.

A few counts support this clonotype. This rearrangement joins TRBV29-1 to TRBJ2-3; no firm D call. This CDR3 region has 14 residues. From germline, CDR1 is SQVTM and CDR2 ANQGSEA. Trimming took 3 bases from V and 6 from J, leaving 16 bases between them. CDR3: CSVDPSNYLDTQYF. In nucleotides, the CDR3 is TGCAGCGTTGATCCCAGCAATTACCTCGATACGCAGTATTTT.

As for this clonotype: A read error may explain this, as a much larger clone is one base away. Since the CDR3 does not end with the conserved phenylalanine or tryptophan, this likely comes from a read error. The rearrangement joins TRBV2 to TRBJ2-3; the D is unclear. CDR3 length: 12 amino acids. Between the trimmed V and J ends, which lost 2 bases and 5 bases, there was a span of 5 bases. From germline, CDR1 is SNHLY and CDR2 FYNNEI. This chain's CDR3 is CASSEWVDTQYS. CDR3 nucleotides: TGTGCCAGCAGTGAATGGGTAGATACGCAGTATTCT.